This is a list of T cell receptor beta chains from one sample in a study of OX40 agonist ivuxolimab in advanced cancers. Profiled with immunoSEQ multiplex PCR; TCRdb holds only in-frame clones, not every one. The data show tens of thousands of clones, 81% seen once. Sequenced material: CD4+ or CD8+ T cells sorted from blood, taken in a trial of the OX40 agonist ivuxolimab. These receptors all come from an adult with an advanced solid tumor such as melanoma, head and neck, liver or kidney cancer. Each CDR3 is given with its conserved first and last residue. The order of the fields is D gene, V gene, J gene, clone size, CDR3 protein, CDR3 DNA. A D gene is named only where the DNA matches it firmly. Clone size is not always given. Where it is, it says once, few, many or a class for expanded clones.

d_call: TRBD1; v_call: TRBV6-6; j_call: TRBJ1-4; clone_size: NA; cdr3_aa: CASSPWDRANEKLFF; cdr3_nt: TGTGCCAGCAGTCCTTGGGACAGGGCGAATGAAAAACTGTTTTTT
d_call: TRBD1; v_call: TRBV11-3; j_call: TRBJ1-1; clone_size: NA; cdr3_aa: CASSGGQGNTEAFF; cdr3_nt: TGTGCCAGCAGCGGGGGACAGGGGAACACTGAAGCTTTCTTT
d_call: NA; v_call: TRBV11-1; j_call: TRBJ1-1; clone_size: NA; cdr3_aa: CASSFGGARSTEAFF; cdr3_nt: TGTGCCAGCAGCTTTGGGGGGGCGAGGAGCACTGAAGCTTTCTTT
d_call: NA; v_call: TRBV19; j_call: TRBJ1-4; clone_size: NA; cdr3_aa: CASRGNRGEKLFF; cdr3_nt: TGTGCCAGTAGGGGGAATCGAGGGGAAAAACTGTTTTTT
d_call: NA; v_call: TRBV9; j_call: TRBJ1-4; clone_size: NA; cdr3_aa: CASSVAGTNEKLFF; cdr3_nt: TGTGCCAGCAGCGTAGCAGGGACTAATGAAAAACTGTTTTTT
d_call: TRBD1; v_call: TRBV11-2; j_call: TRBJ2-7; clone_size: NA; cdr3_aa: CASRPLDRATYEQYF; cdr3_nt: TGTGCCAGCAGGCCCCTCGACAGGGCAACCTACGAGCAGTACTTC
d_call: NA; v_call: TRBV2; j_call: TRBJ2-5; clone_size: NA; cdr3_aa: CASSEIRRQVGETQYF; cdr3_nt: TGTGCCAGCAGTGAGATCAGGAGACAGGTAGGAGAGACCCAGTACTTC
d_call: NA; v_call: TRBV6-5; j_call: TRBJ1-2; clone_size: NA; cdr3_aa: CASSLQGFGYTF; cdr3_nt: TGTGCCAGCAGTTTACAGGGTTTTGGCTACACCTTC
d_call: NA; v_call: TRBV7-6; j_call: TRBJ2-1; clone_size: NA; cdr3_aa: CASSLGQTSYNEQFF; cdr3_nt: TGTGCCAGCAGCTTAGGACAAACCTCCTACAATGAGCAGTTCTTC
d_call: TRBD1; v_call: TRBV6-5; j_call: TRBJ2-1; clone_size: once; cdr3_aa: CASSYGDRGLNNEQFF; cdr3_nt: TGTGCCAGCAGTTACGGTGACAGGGGGCTGAACAATGAGCAGTTCTTC
d_call: TRBD1; v_call: TRBV6-1; j_call: TRBJ2-5; clone_size: NA; cdr3_aa: CASSVSQGEETQYF; cdr3_nt: TGTGCCAGCAGTGTTTCACAGGGGGAGGAGACCCAGTACTTC
d_call: TRBD1; v_call: TRBV2; j_call: TRBJ1-1; clone_size: NA; cdr3_aa: CASKGGAGEYEAFF; cdr3_nt: TGTGCCAGCAAAGGGGGCGCGGGTGAGTATGAAGCTTTCTTT
d_call: NA; v_call: TRBV27; j_call: TRBJ2-6; clone_size: NA; cdr3_aa: CASSSYMGVTGANVLTF; cdr3_nt: TGTGCCAGCAGTTCGTACATGGGGGTGACTGGGGCCAACGTCCTGACTTTC
d_call: TRBD1; v_call: TRBV6-5; j_call: TRBJ2-5; clone_size: once; cdr3_aa: CASSLLGQGGETQYF; cdr3_nt: TGTGCCAGCAGTTTATTAGGACAGGGGGGCGAGACCCAGTACTTC
d_call: NA; v_call: TRBV25-1; j_call: TRBJ2-2; clone_size: NA; cdr3_aa: CASSVLAPTGELFF; cdr3_nt: TGTGCCAGCAGTGTGCTAGCACCGACCGGGGAGCTGTTTTTT
d_call: TRBD2; v_call: TRBV19; j_call: TRBJ2-1; clone_size: few; cdr3_aa: CASLSGGAYNEQFF; cdr3_nt: TGTGCCAGTTTAAGCGGGGGAGCCTACAATGAGCAGTTCTTC
d_call: NA; v_call: TRBV6-1; j_call: TRBJ2-7; clone_size: NA; cdr3_aa: CASTFGDSTYEQYF; cdr3_nt: TGTGCCAGCACCTTTGGGGACTCAACCTACGAGCAGTACTTC
d_call: TRBD1; v_call: TRBV7-3; j_call: TRBJ2-1; clone_size: NA; cdr3_aa: CASSNTGTGVNEQFF; cdr3_nt: TGTGCCAGCAGCAATACCGGGACAGGGGTCAATGAGCAGTTCTTC
d_call: TRBD1; v_call: TRBV5-1; j_call: TRBJ1-1; clone_size: NA; cdr3_aa: CASSSDRGSLAEAFF; cdr3_nt: TGCGCCAGCAGCTCTGACAGGGGGTCTCTCGCTGAAGCTTTCTTT
d_call: NA; v_call: TRBV6-4; j_call: TRBJ2-3; clone_size: NA; cdr3_aa: CASRFGGLTDTQYF; cdr3_nt: TGTGCCAGCCGATTCGGGGGGCTCACAGATACGCAGTATTTT
d_call: NA; v_call: TRBV19; j_call: TRBJ1-4; clone_size: NA; cdr3_aa: CASRDRGGGEKLFF; cdr3_nt: TGTGCCAGTAGAGACAGAGGAGGAGGTGAAAAACTGTTTTTT
d_call: TRBD1; v_call: TRBV2; j_call: TRBJ2-7; clone_size: few; cdr3_aa: CASSKSGGMYEQYF; cdr3_nt: TGTGCCAGCAGTAAATCAGGGGGTATGTACGAGCAGTACTTC
d_call: TRBD1; v_call: TRBV28; j_call: TRBJ1-2; clone_size: once; cdr3_aa: CASSLGTGTGYTF; cdr3_nt: TGTGCCAGCAGTTTGGGGACAGGGACTGGCTACACCTTC
d_call: TRBD2; v_call: TRBV11-2; j_call: TRBJ2-7; clone_size: NA; cdr3_aa: CASSLGPGGSSYEQYF; cdr3_nt: TGTGCCAGCAGCTTAGGACCGGGGGGGAGCTCCTACGAGCAGTACTTC
d_call: TRBD2; v_call: TRBV4-1; j_call: TRBJ2-5; clone_size: NA; cdr3_aa: CASSQGNGGAQETQYF; cdr3_nt: TGCGCCAGCAGCCAAGGAAACGGGGGGGCTCAAGAGACCCAGTACTTC
d_call: NA; v_call: TRBV4-2; j_call: TRBJ1-1; clone_size: once; cdr3_aa: CASSQFQGTRAGTTEAFF; cdr3_nt: TGTGCCAGCAGCCAATTCCAGGGGACCCGAGCAGGCACCACTGAAGCTTTCTTT
d_call: NA; v_call: TRBV6-6; j_call: TRBJ2-3; clone_size: NA; cdr3_aa: CASSLTDTQYF; cdr3_nt: TGTGCCAGCAGCCTCACAGATACGCAGTATTTT
d_call: NA; v_call: TRBV19; j_call: TRBJ2-7; clone_size: NA; cdr3_aa: CASSIRGEQYF; cdr3_nt: TGTGCCAGTAGTATTAGGGGCGAGCAGTACTTC